This TCR beta chain is drawn from a study of T cell responses to AZD1222 COVID-19 vaccine. Points from the study as a whole: Repertoires were obtained only post-peak T cell response.

The CDR3 loop spans 13 amino acids. Germline-derived CDR1 and CDR2 are SNHLY and FYNNEI. The repertoire was sequenced with immunoSEQ multiplex PCR; TCRdb's copy has only in-frame clones and lacks some. The sample has 120,000 or so clones; around 92% are singletons. Regarding this clone: Its target is not known. One end of the junction is discordant with germline, which a read error may explain.

This sequence was found in an adult in good health. The sample was peripheral blood, taken on day 0 of AZD1222 vaccination. V is TRBV2 and J is TRBJ2-7, with D tentatively TRBD1 (6 bases). The CDR3 sequence is CASREGQFYEQYF. The CDR3 DNA is TGTGCCAGCAGAGAAGGACAGTTCTACGAGCAGTACTTC.